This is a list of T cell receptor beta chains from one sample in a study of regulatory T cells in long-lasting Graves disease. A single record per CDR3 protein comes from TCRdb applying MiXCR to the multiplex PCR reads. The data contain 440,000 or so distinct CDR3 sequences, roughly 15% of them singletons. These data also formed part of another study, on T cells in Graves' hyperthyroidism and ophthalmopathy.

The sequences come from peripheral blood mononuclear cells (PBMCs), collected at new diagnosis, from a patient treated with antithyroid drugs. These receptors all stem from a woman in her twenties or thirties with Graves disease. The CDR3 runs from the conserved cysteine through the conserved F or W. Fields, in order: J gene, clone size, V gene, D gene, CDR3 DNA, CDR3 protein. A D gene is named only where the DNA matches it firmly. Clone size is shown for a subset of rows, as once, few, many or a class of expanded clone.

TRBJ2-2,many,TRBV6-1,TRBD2,TGTGCCAGCAGCCTAAACCTGGGGCTAGCGGGGGCTGGGGAGCTGTTTTTT,CASSLNLGLAGAGELFF
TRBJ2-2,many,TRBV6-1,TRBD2,TGTGCCAGCAGCCACCTAGCGGGACTCACCGGGGAGCTGTTTTTT,CASSHLAGLTGELFF
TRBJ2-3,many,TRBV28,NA,TGTGCCAGCAGTTTAAATCCCGAGGGGGATACGCAGTATTTT,CASSLNPEGDTQYF
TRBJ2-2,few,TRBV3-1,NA,TGTGCCAGCAGCCAACCCGGGACGGCGCCCGGGGAGCTGTTTTTT,CASSQPGTAPGELFF
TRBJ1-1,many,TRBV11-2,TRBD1,TGTGCCAGCAGCCTAAAGACAGGGGCTATGCTTGAAGCTTTCTTT,CASSLKTGAMLEAFF
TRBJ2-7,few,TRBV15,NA,TGTGCCACCAGCAGAGATCAGGGAGGGGGCGACGAGCAGTACTTC,CATSRDQGGGDEQYF
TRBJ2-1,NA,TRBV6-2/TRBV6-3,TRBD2,TGTGCCAGCAGTGCAGTACTAGCGAAATACAATGAGCAGTTCTTC,CASSAVLAKYNEQFF
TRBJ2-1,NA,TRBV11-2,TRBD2,TGTGCCAGCAGCCCCGTCCCCCTAGCGGGAGTTGACTACAATGAGCAGTTCTTC,CASSPVPLAGVDYNEQFF
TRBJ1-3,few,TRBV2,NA,TGTGCCAGCACGGGGGCAGGCTCTGGAAACACCATATATTTT,CASTGAGSGNTIYF
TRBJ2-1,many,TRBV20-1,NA,TGCAGTGCTCAGAGTTCGATGAGTCGTCGTGATGAGCAGTTCTTC,CSAQSSMSRRDEQFF
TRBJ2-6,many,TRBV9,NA,TGTGCCAGCAGCGTATTGGGTACTGGGGCCAACGTCCTGACTTTC,CASSVLGTGANVLTF
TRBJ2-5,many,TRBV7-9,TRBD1,TGTGCCAGCTCCTACCCGGGACAGGAGGCGAGGGAGACCCAGTACTTC,CASSYPGQEARETQYF
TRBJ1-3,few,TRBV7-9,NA,TGTGCCAGCAGCTTAGTGGGGATTGGAAACACCATATATTTT,CASSLVGIGNTIYF
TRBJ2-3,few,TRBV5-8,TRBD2,TGTGCCAGCAGCAACCACCGGGACTATAAACGGGATACGCAGTATTTT,CASSNHRDYKRDTQYF
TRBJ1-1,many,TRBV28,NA,TGTGCCAGCAGTTGGCAGGGGATAAACACTGAAGCTTTCTTT,CASSWQGINTEAFF
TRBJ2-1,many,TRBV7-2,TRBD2,TGTGCCAGCGCCGGTTCACTACGCGGGAGCTCCTACAATGAGCAGTTCTTC,CASAGSLRGSSYNEQFF
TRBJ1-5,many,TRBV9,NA,TGTGCCAGCTCGAGAAGCAATCAGCCCCAGCATTTT,CASSRSNQPQHF
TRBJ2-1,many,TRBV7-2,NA,TGTGCCAGCAGCTTAGTAGCAGCGAATGAGCAGTTCTTC,CASSLVAANEQFF
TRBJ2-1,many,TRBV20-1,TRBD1,TGCAGTGCTAGCGGGACAGGGCCCCTCAATGAGCAGTTCTTC,CSASGTGPLNEQFF
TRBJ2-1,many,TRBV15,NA,TGTGCCACCAGCAGAGGAGTGGGGGTCGCCTACAATGAGCAGTTCTTC,CATSRGVGVAYNEQFF
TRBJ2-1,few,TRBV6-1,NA,TGTGCCAGCAGGGAGCCGCCGAGCAATGAGCAGTTCTTC,CASREPPSNEQFF
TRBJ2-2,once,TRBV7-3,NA,TGTGCCAGCAGCCCCAAGGAGAGCGCGTATACCGGGGAGCTGTTTTTT,CASSPKESAYTGELFF
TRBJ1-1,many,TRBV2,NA,TGTGCCAGCAGTGAAGCTGACGGGCGAGACACTGAAGCTTTCTTT,CASSEADGRDTEAFF
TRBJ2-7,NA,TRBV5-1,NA,TGCGCCAGCAGCTTGGTTTGGGACCCCCGTGTTAGCGACGAGCAGTACTTC,CASSLVWDPRVSDEQYF
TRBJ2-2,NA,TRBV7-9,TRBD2,TGTGCCAGCAGCAAGCGGGAGGGGCAGAACACCGGGGAGCTGTTTTTT,CASSKREGQNTGELFF
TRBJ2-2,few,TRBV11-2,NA,TGTGCCAGCAGCCGCGGAATTATGGGATCAATCGGGGAGCTGTTTTTT,CASSRGIMGSIGELFF
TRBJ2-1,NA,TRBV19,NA,TGTGCCAGTAGCACTTCAACGGGACGGAACTACAATGAGCAGTTCTTC,CASSTSTGRNYNEQFF
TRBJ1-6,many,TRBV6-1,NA,TGTGCCAGCAGTGAACTGGGGGACTCACCCCTCCACTTT,CASSELGDSPLHF
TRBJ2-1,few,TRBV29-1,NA,TGCAGCGTTGAAGACGGGAAACTAGAGTCTTATGAGCAGTTCTTC,CSVEDGKLESYEQFF
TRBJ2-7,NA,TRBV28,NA,TGTGCCAGCAGTTCCGGGGGCGGAAGTCACTACGAGCAGTACTTC,CASSSGGGSHYEQYF
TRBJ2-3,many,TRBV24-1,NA,TGTGCCACCAGTGATCCCGGGACCTCGAGCACAGATACGCAGTATTTT,CATSDPGTSSTDTQYF
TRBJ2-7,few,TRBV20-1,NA,TGCAGTGCTTTAAGGACAGCCGAGCAGTACTTC,CSALRTAEQYF
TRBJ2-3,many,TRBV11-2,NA,TGTGCCAGCACTCGCGGGAGCACAGATACGCAGTATTTT,CASTRGSTDTQYF
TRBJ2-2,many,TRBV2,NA,TGTGCCAGCACAGACTCGGGACTCACCGGGGAGCTGTTTTTT,CASTDSGLTGELFF
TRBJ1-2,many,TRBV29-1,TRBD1,TGCAGCGTGCGAAGCCGGGACAGCGCGAGCGGCTACACCTTC,CSVRSRDSASGYTF
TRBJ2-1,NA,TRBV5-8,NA,TGTGCCAGCAGCGTAGATCTCTTCGCGGGATCCTACAATGAGCAGTTCTTC,CASSVDLFAGSYNEQFF
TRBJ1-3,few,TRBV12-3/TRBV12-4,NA,TGTGCCAGCAGTTTAACGGGGACTGGAAACACCATATATTTT,CASSLTGTGNTIYF
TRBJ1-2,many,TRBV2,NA,TGTGCCAGCAGTGGTGGTCACCTTTATGGCTACACCTTC,CASSGGHLYGYTF
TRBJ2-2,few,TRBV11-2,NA,TGTGCCAGCATCCAGGGATCCTCACACAGGGCCGGGGAGCTGTTTTTT,CASIQGSSHRAGELFF
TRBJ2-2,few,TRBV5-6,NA,TGTGCCAGCAGCTTCCCGGGACGGTTGAACACCGGGGAGCTGTTTTTT,CASSFPGRLNTGELFF
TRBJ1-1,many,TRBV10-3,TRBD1,TGTGCCACCAAGACATCCCAGTTCGACAGGGATGGCACTGAAGCTTTCTTT,CATKTSQFDRDGTEAFF
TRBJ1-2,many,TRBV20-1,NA,TGCAGTGCTAGAGACAGGACTGGGTATGGCTACACCTTC,CSARDRTGYGYTF
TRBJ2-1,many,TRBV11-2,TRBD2,TGTGCCAGCACCGGACTAGCGGGAGGGTATGAGCAGTTCTTC,CASTGLAGGYEQFF
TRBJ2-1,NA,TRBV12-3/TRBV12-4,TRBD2,TGTGCCAGCAGCAGCAATATAGCGGGAGGGCATTACAATGAGCAGTTCTTC,CASSSNIAGGHYNEQFF
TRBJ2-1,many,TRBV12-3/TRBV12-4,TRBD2,TGTGCCAGCAGGTTTAGCGGGAGAGAAGAGCAGTTCTTC,CASRFSGREEQFF